This TCR beta chain was observed in a study of T cells after yellow fever vaccination. Study-level points and caveats: Though it reached lower strength, the secondary response hit its peak faster, day 5 versus 15. Post-booster repertoires again held most primary-vaccination clones (roughly 96% CD4, roughly 88% CD8).

CDR1 is SGHVS, CDR2 FQNEAQ, per germline. The CDR3 consists of 15 residues. V lost 5 bases and J 0 bases, leaving 11 bases between the germline ends. This clonotype was seen a handful of times. Its antigen is unidentified. TCRdb reprocessed the 5' RACE reads via MiXCR and lists one record per CDR3 protein. Here the sample spans around 320,000 distinct CDR3 sequences, 9.5% to 12% being singletons. Source: CD4+ T cells sorted from PBMCs, taken 45 days after the yellow fever booster vaccination. The source of this sequence is a man younger than 35 who received the YFV17D yellow fever vaccine. The gene calls are TRBV7-8 and TRBJ2-1; D unresolved. CDR3 region: CASSASRSSYNEQFF. CDR3 in DNA: TGTGCCAGCAGCGCATCAAGGAGCTCCTACAATGAGCAGTTCTTC.